The 7 T cell receptor beta chains given below trace back to one sample, sequenced in a study of blood T cell repertoires in COVID-19. Sequenced by immunoSEQ multiplex PCR; TCRdb stores in-frame clones only, minus some. The sample contains about 3,300 clones, roughly 70% of which appear only once. What was sequenced was peripheral blood. These receptors came from a human donor in a cohort sampled during active COVID-19.

The chain employs TRBV9 and TRBJ1-4; D not certain. CDR3 size: 14 residues. Germline V gene sequence: CDR1 SGDLS, CDR2 YYNGEE. Trimming removed 2 bases at V and 0 bases at J, with 5 bases between. CDR3 bases: TGTGCCAGCAGCGTCGGGACAACTAATGAAAAACTGTTTTTT. Residues: CASSVGTTNEKLFF.

The chain recombines TRBV5-1 with TRBJ1-6; 7 bases are shared with TRBD1. The CDR3 runs to 14 residues. Looked up from germline, CDR1 is SGHRS and CDR2 is YFSETQ. Trimming took 4 bases from V and 8 from J; bases not matched to a gene: 6. The CDR3 is CASSARQGDSPLHF. In DNA form, the CDR3 reads TGCGCCAGCAGCGCTCGGCAGGGGGATTCACCCCTCCACTTT.

V usage is TRBV7-6 and J usage is TRBJ1-1, with a weak D call TRBD1 (5 bases). In germline, CDR1 is SGHVS, CDR2 FNYEAQ. V dropped 5 bases and J dropped 0 bases, with 16 bases sitting between them. The CDR3 is 16 residues long. This CDR3 is CASSPGQPGMNTEAFF. As DNA, the CDR3 is TGTGCCAGCAGCCCCGGGCAGCCAGGGATGAACACTGAAGCTTTCTTT.

The chain recombines TRBV23-1 with TRBJ2-1; unclear D gene. TRBV23-1 counts as an open reading frame of uncertain function. The V and J ends lost 4 bases and 0 bases respectively, with 10 bases between them. CDR3 length: 15 amino acids. The CDR3 loop reads CASSPFILSYNEQFF. In DNA form, the CDR3 reads TGCGCCAGCAGTCCTTTTATCCTCTCCTACAATGAGCAGTTCTTC.

This chain uses TRBV9 with TRBJ1-4; D remains ambiguous. CDR1 SGDLS and CDR2 YYNGEE come from the germline V gene. The V end was cut by 2 bases, the J end by 0 bases, with 8 bases between. This CDR3 contains 15 residues. As DNA, the CDR3 is TGTGCCAGCAGCGTCGTCTACGCAACTAATGAAAAACTGTTTTTT. Protein product: CASSVVYATNEKLFF.

This chain uses TRBV20-1 with TRBJ1-5, with 9 bases identical to TRBD1. The germline V gene encodes CDR1 DFQATT and CDR2 SNEGSKA (reference sequence). The CDR3 is made up of 15 amino acids. V shed 3 bases and J 7 bases; nucleotides not matched to a gene: 10. CDR3 nucleotide sequence: TGCAGTGCTAGTGGAGGACAGGGGCAAGCACAGCCCCAGCATTTT. Translation: CSASGGQGQAQPQHF.

V usage is TRBV7-9 and J usage is TRBJ1-4, with D perhaps TRBD1 (5 bases). This CDR3 contains 15 residues. Trimming pared 7 bases from V and 0 bases from J, leaving 12 bases between. Per the germline V gene, CDR1 is SEHNR and CDR2 is FQNEAQ (reference sequence). CDR3 amino acids: CASTGHSATNEKLFF. In DNA, the CDR3 is TGTGCCAGCACTGGACACTCTGCAACTAATGAAAAACTGTTTTTT. Together with reference TRBV7-9 and TRBJ1-4, the CDR3 gives the full variable domain: DTGVSQNPRHKITKRGQNVTFRCDPISEHNRLYWYRQTLGQGPEFLTYFQNEAQLEKSRLLSDRFSAERPKGSFSTLEIQRTEQGDSAMYLCASTGHSATNEKLFFGSGTQLSVL.